The present T cell receptor (beta chain) was sequenced within a study of CD8 T cell repertoires and HIV-1 epitope variants. Overall study: Autologous T cell-negative cells served as antigen-presenting cells in equal numbers.

This CDR3 has 16 amino acids. CDR1 is SEHNR, CDR2 FQNEAQ, per germline (reference sequence). Deletions cut 0 bases from V and 1 base from J, with 10 bases between. Sequencing was performed with immunoSEQ multiplex PCR; in TCRdb, only in-frame clones are kept and a portion is missing. The sample has some 87,000 clones; roughly 77% are singletons. The chain employs TRBV7-9 and TRBJ1-5; D not resolved. The source is a male donor with HIV. The source material was uncultured baseline CD8+ T cells from peripheral blood mononuclear cells (PBMCs). CDR3 in DNA: TGTGCCAGCAGCTTAGCGGTGGGATGGAGCAATCAGCCCCAGCATTTT. It yields the protein CASSLAVGWSNQPQHF.